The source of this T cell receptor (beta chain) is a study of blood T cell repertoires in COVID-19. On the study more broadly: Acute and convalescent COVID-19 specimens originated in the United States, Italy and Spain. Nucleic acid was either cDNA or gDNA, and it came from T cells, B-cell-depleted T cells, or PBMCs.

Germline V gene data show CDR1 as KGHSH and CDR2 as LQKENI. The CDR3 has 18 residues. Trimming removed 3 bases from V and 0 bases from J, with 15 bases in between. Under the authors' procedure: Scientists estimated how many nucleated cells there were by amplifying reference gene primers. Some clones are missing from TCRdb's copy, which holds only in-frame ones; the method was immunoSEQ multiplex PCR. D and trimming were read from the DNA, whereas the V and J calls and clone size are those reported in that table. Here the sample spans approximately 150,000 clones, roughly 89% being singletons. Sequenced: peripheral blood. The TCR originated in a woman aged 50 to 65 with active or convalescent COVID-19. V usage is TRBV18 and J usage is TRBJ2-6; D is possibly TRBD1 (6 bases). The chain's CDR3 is CASSPPGQPISGANVLTF. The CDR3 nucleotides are TGTGCCAGCTCACCCCCTGGACAGCCCATCTCTGGGGCCAACGTCCTGACTTTC.